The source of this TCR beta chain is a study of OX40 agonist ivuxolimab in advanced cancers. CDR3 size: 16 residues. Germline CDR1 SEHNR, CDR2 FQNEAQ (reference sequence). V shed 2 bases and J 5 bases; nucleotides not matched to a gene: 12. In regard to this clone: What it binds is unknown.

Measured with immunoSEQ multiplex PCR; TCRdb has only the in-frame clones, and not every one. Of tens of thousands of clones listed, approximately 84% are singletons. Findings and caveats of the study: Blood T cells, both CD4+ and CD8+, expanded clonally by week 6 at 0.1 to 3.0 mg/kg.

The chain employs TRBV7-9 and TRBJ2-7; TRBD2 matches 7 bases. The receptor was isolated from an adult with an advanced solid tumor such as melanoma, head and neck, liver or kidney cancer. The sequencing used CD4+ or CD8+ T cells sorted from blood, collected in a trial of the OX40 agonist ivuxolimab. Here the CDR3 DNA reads TGTGCCAGCAGCTTAAGCGGGAATTCTCCGGAGGACGAGCAGTACTTC. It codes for CASSLSGNSPEDEQYF. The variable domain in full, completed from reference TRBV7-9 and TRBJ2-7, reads DTGVSQNPRHKITKRGQNVTFRCDPISEHNRLYWYRQTLGQGPEFLTYFQNEAQLEKSRLLSDRFSAERPKGSFSTLEIQRTEQGDSAMYLCASSLSGNSPEDEQYFGPGTRLTVT.